What follows describes a single T cell receptor (beta chain). Its target is unknown. The sample comes from a study of T cell responses to AZD1222 COVID-19 vaccine. Study results and caveats: Only after the peak T cell response were repertoires sampled.

Using immunoSEQ multiplex PCR, the repertoire was profiled, and TCRdb retains in-frame clones only, with some absent. Of about 99,000 clones in the sample, approximately 93% were seen once. Deletions cut 6 bases from V and 3 bases from J, with 10 bases between. The CDR3 runs to 12 residues. CDR1 is SQVTM and CDR2 is ANQGSEA in the germline V gene. This material consisted of peripheral blood, taken 28 days after the second AZD1222 dose. The receptor comes from an adult who received the AZD1222 COVID-19 vaccine. The chain recombines TRBV29-1 with TRBJ2-3, with D possibly matching TRBD1 (6 bases). The chain's CDR3 is CSVGTQTDTQYF. In nucleotides, the CDR3 is TGCAGCGTCGGGACACAAACAGATACGCAGTATTTT.